Sequencing of this TCR beta chain was carried out in a study of T cell clonotyping in hematopoietic cell transplantation. V was clipped by 0 bases and J by 0 bases, with 19 bases between them. Germline CDR1 reads LGHNA; CDR2 reads YNFKEQ. The CDR3 runs 19 residues. Data came from immunoSEQ multiplex PCR; TCRdb stores just in-frame clones and leaves some out. The top ten hold about 6% of the sample, which has about 4,700 clones, 94% seen once. This receptor was obtained from a male patient between 60 and 69 years old who had an allogeneic stem cell transplant from a related donor, so the T cells may come from the graft donor. Some clones in this sample may be carry-over from other donors' samples. The sequencing here drew on PBMCs, taken 180 days after allogeneic stem cell transplant. This chain uses TRBV4-2 with TRBJ2-3; D remains ambiguous. This CDR3 is CASSQDDSNPFTSTDTQYF. In DNA form, the CDR3 reads TGTGCCAGCAGCCAAGATGATAGCAACCCTTTCACTAGCACAGATACGCAGTATTTT.